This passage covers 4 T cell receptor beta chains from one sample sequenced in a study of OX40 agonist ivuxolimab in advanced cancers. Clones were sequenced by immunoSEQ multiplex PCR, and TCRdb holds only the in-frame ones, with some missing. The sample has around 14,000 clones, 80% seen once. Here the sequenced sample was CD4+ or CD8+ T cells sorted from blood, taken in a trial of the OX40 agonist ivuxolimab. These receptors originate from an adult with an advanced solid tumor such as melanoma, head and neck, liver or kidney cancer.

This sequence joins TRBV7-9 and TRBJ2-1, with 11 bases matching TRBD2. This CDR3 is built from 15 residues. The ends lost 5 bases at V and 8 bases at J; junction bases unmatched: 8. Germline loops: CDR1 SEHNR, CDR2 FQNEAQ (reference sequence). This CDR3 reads CASSPTLAGDDEQFF. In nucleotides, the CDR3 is TGTGCCAGCAGCCCCACACTAGCGGGAGATGATGAGCAGTTCTTC.

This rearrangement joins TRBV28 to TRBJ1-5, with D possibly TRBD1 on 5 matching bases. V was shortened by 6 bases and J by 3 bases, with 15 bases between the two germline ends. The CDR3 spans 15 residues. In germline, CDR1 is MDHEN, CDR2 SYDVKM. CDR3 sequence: CASSRYRQDNQPQHF. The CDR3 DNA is TGTGCCAGCAGCCGTTACAGGCAGGACAATCAGCCCCAGCATTTT.

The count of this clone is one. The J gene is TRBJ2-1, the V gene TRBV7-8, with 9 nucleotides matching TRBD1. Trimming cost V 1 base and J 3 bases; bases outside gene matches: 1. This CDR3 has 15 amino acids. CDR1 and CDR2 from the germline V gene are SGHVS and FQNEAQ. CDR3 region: CASSLDRGLYNEQFF. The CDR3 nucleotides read TGTGCCAGCAGCTTAGACAGGGGGCTCTACAATGAGCAGTTCTTC.

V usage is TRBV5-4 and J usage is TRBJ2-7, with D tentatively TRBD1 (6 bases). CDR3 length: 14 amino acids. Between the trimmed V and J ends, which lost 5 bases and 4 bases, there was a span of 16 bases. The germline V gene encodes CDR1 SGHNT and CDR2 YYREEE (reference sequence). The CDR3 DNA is TGTGCCAGCAGTCTCGGGCCAGGGGCGTACGAGCAGTACTTC. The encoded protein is CASSLGPGAYEQYF.